The rows below give T cell receptor beta chains drawn from one sample of a study of T cell responses to AZD1222 COVID-19 vaccine. Libraries were prepared by immunoSEQ multiplex PCR; TCRdb keeps only in-frame clonotypes and omits some of them. The top ten clones hold 6.9% of a sample with 130,000 or so clones, over 75% of them seen once. Sample: peripheral blood, taken on day 0 of AZD1222 vaccination. These receptor sequences come from an adult in good health. Each CDR3 is given with its conserved first and last residue. D genes are given only for firm matches. The size field is filled for only some rows; it gives once, few, many or a size class.

D,V,size,J,DNA,CDR3
TRBD2,TRBV6-1,once,TRBJ2-3,TGTGCCAGCAGTGAAGGTCCGGGACTAGCGGGGGGGAGCAGTTATACGCAGTATTTT,CASSEGPGLAGGSSYTQYF
TRBD1,TRBV9,-,TRBJ2-5,TGTGCCAGCAGCGTGGCGGGACAGGGACAAGAGACCCAGTACTTC,CASSVAGQGQETQYF
-,TRBV28,-,TRBJ2-3,TGTGCCAGCAGTTTAGGGGACCAGACAGATACGCAGTATTTT,CASSLGDQTDTQYF
-,TRBV7-9,-,TRBJ2-7,TGTGCCAGCAGCTCCCCCACCGCCAGGTCCAACGAGCAGTACTTC,CASSSPTARSNEQYF
-,TRBV5-8,-,TRBJ2-1,TGTGCCAGCTCCCGGGACGGAGCCTACAATGAGCAGTTCTTC,CASSRDGAYNEQFF
TRBD1,TRBV6-2/TRBV6-3,once,TRBJ1-2,TGTGCCAGCAGTTCGAGACAGGGCCGACCACTGTACTATGGCTACACCTTC,CASSSRQGRPLYYGYTF
-,TRBV12-3/TRBV12-4,-,TRBJ1-2,TGTGCCAGCAGGCAGAACTATGGCTACACCTTC,CASRQNYGYTF
-,TRBV5-4,-,TRBJ2-5,TGTGCCAGCAGCTTGGCCCTCGGGGGAATCGAGACCCAGTACTTC,CASSLALGGIETQYF
TRBD2,TRBV7-9,-,TRBJ2-2,TGTGCCAGCAGCTTAGGCGGGGGATACACCGGGGAGCTGTTTTTT,CASSLGGGYTGELFF
-,TRBV6-6,-,TRBJ1-5,TGTGCCAGCAGGCGCGGGCAGAATCAGCCCCAGCATTTT,CASRRGQNQPQHF
-,TRBV5-1,-,TRBJ2-5,TGCGCCAGCAGCTCCGGACAGACCCAAGAGACCCAGTACTTC,CASSSGQTQETQYF
-,TRBV5-4,-,TRBJ2-5,TGTGCCAGCAGCTTGCGCGACAGGAGTGAGACCCAGTACTTC,CASSLRDRSETQYF
-,TRBV5-4,-,TRBJ2-7,TGTGCCAGCAGCTTGTACCAGAGCTCCTACGAGCAGTACTTC,CASSLYQSSYEQYF
TRBD1,TRBV4-1,-,TRBJ2-2,TGCGCCAGCAGCCGAGGGGGCCTGAACACCGGGGAGCTGTTTTTT,CASSRGGLNTGELFF
-,TRBV10-1,-,TRBJ1-1,TGCGCCAGCAGTGTAAACCGGGACCTTCAGCCAGCTTTCTTT,CASSVNRDLQPAFF
-,TRBV4-1,-,TRBJ1-1,TGCGCCAGCAGCCCCGCCGGGACGGGAGGGAACGCTGAAGCTTTCTTT,CASSPAGTGGNAEAFF
-,TRBV18,-,TRBJ1-1,TGTGCCAGCTCATCGACAGTGAACACTGAAGCTTTCTTT,CASSSTVNTEAFF
TRBD2,TRBV27,-,TRBJ2-5,TGTGCCAGCAGTTACAGCGGGGGTCATAAAGAGACCCAGTACTTC,CASSYSGGHKETQYF
-,TRBV11-2,-,TRBJ2-5,TGTGCCAGCAGCTTAGGGGCTACGGGGGAGACCCAGTACTTC,CASSLGATGETQYF
TRBD2,TRBV6-5,-,TRBJ2-1,TGTGCCAGCAGTAAACCGGGACTAGGGGACAATGAGCAGTTCTTC,CASSKPGLGDNEQFF
TRBD1,TRBV20-1,-,TRBJ1-1,TGCAGTGCTAGTAAACATACAGGGGACACTGAAGCTTTCTTT,CSASKHTGDTEAFF
-,TRBV3-1/TRBV3-2,few,TRBJ2-2,TGTGCCAGCAGCCAACCAAGAACCGGGGAGCTGTTTTTT,CASSQPRTGELFF
-,TRBV27,-,TRBJ2-7,TGTGCCAGCAGTTCCCTCCGTGAGGCGGGCGACTACGAGCAGTACTTC,CASSSLREAGDYEQYF
-,TRBV19,-,TRBJ2-7,TGTGCCAGTAGTATAAGCGGGACAGCCACCTACGAGCAGTACTTC,CASSISGTATYEQYF
-,TRBV10-3,-,TRBJ1-1,TGTGCCATCACCGAGGGGACCCCCGGGACTGAAGCTTTCTTT,CAITEGTPGTEAFF
-,TRBV6-5,once,TRBJ1-5,TGTGCCAGCAGTTACTCGAATGGGCAGCCCCAGCATTTT,CASSYSNGQPQHF
TRBD2,TRBV7-9,-,TRBJ2-5,TGTGCCAGCAGCTTTGCTAGCGGGGGGCGCGAGACCCAGTACTTC,CASSFASGGRETQYF
-,TRBV12-3/TRBV12-4,-,TRBJ1-5,TGTGCCAACCTTTATAGGCCCCAGCATTTT,CANLYRPQHF
-,TRBV7-3,-,TRBJ1-4,TGTGCCAGCAGCCTTAGGGAAGGTGAAAAACTGTTTTTT,CASSLREGEKLFF
-,TRBV5-4,-,TRBJ1-1,TGTGCCAGCAGCGCGGACAGTTCAGTGGGCACTGAAGCTTTCTTT,CASSADSSVGTEAFF
-,TRBV6-2/TRBV6-3,-,TRBJ1-2,TGTGCCAGCAGTTACGACAGGCTTACTAACTATGGCTACACCTTC,CASSYDRLTNYGYTF
TRBD2,TRBV14,-,TRBJ2-3,TGTGCCAGCAGCCCTAGCGGGGGGCTTTCAGATACGCAGTATTTT,CASSPSGGLSDTQYF
-,TRBV5-5,-,TRBJ1-1,TGTGCCAGCAGCTTGGTTGCACCAACTGAAGCTTTCTTT,CASSLVAPTEAFF
-,TRBV11-2,-,TRBJ2-5,TGTGCCAGCAGCTTAGATCTAATGGAGGGGCTTCAAGAGACCCAGTACTTC,CASSLDLMEGLQETQYF
TRBD2,TRBV6-5,-,TRBJ2-3,TGTGCCAGCAGCCAAAGACTAGCGGGGCCAGATACGCAGTATTTT,CASSQRLAGPDTQYF
-,TRBV28,-,TRBJ2-5,TGTGCCAGCAGTGGCCAATCAGCCAGGGAGACCCAGTACTTC,CASSGQSARETQYF
-,TRBV5-1,-,TRBJ2-2,TGCGCCAGCAGCCTGCTGGTCGGATCGAACACCGGGGAGCTGTTTTTT,CASSLLVGSNTGELFF
TRBD2,TRBV27,-,TRBJ2-5,TGTGCCAGCAGTTTACGGACTAGTATGGAGACCCAGTACTTC,CASSLRTSMETQYF
-,TRBV7-6,medium-sized,TRBJ1-6,TGTGCCAGCAGCCCGACGAGAGGGTTCAATTCACCCCTCCACTTT,CASSPTRGFNSPLHF
-,TRBV7-2,once,TRBJ1-4,TGTGCCAGCCGGCCCCCTGCGGATGAAAAACTGTTTTTT,CASRPPADEKLFF
-,TRBV5-6,-,TRBJ1-4,TGTGCCAGCAGCCTCCCCCCGGGAAAACTGTTTTTT,CASSLPPGKLFF
-,TRBV12-3/TRBV12-4,-,TRBJ1-3,TGTGCCAGCAGTCCCTCCCGGACCATATATTTT,CASSPSRTIYF
-,TRBV6-2/TRBV6-3,-,TRBJ1-1,TGTGCCAGCAGTTACTATACTAGGACATGGGACGCTTTCTTT,CASSYYTRTWDAFF
-,TRBV6-5,-,TRBJ1-3,TGTGCCAGCAGTTACTTGGGGACCGAAAACACCATATATTTT,CASSYLGTENTIYF
-,TRBV19,-,TRBJ2-5,TGTGCCAGTAGTATAAACTTCGGCAGGGCGAACCAAGAGACCCAGTACTTC,CASSINFGRANQETQYF
TRBD1,TRBV10-2,-,TRBJ2-7,TGCGCCAGCACAGGACAGGGAAGCTCCTACGAGCAGTACTTC,CASTGQGSSYEQYF
-,TRBV6-5,-,TRBJ1-2,TGTGCCAGCAGTTACCGAGGGGACGGAAACTATGGCTACACCTTC,CASSYRGDGNYGYTF
-,TRBV19,-,TRBJ1-4,TGTGCCAGTAGTCAACGACGGGGAGCCTTTAATGAAAAACTGTTTTTT,CASSQRRGAFNEKLFF